This T cell receptor (beta chain) was profiled in a study of CD8 T cells in Susac syndrome. An amount of RNA that ranged from roughly 0.45 to 1 ug was reverse transcribed with random hexamers. TCRdb re-called the immunoSEQ multiplex PCR reads through MiXCR, storing one row per CDR3 protein. The sample consists of some 260,000 distinct CDR3 sequences, 85% to 95% of them appearing once. The CDR3 loop spans 11 amino acids. V shed 3 bases and J shed 6 bases, with 6 bases lying between them. Per germline, CDR1 DFQATT and CDR2 SNEGSKA (reference sequence). The multiple sclerosis controls were treatment-naive patients, and their relapsing-remitting disease was stable or active.

Sequencing used CD4+ T cells from PBMCs. The sequence was collected from a human donor with multiple sclerosis. The genes are TRBV20-1 and TRBJ2-4; possible D gene TRBD2, 6 bases. The CDR3 bases are TGCAGTGCTAGGGGGGGAAACATTCAGTACTTC. It codes for CSARGGNIQYF.